The clone carrying this T cell receptor beta chain was counted between two and nine times. Enrolment of Seattle patients took place during active infection, and they were followed longitudinally. Authors' analysis steps: Amplification of reference gene primers was used by the study to estimate nucleated cell counts. Repertoires were generated with immunoSEQ multiplex PCR, while TCRdb's copy carries only in-frame clones and drops some. V and J calls and clone size are copied from that table; D and trimming were computed from the DNA. This sample yields 450,000 or so clones, of which approximately 90% are seen a single time; roughly 0.87% belongs to the top ten. The data derive from a study of blood T cell repertoires in COVID-19. Study-level background: Donors in the United States, Italy and Spain gave samples during acute or convalescent COVID-19.

The source of this sequence is a man between 18 and 35 years old with COVID-19, enrolled during active disease. Sequences were obtained from peripheral blood.

The CDR3 here is CASIEGLDFAGELFF. Here the CDR3 DNA reads TGTGCCAGCATAGAAGGACTAGATTTTGCCGGGGAGCTGTTTTTT. The genes are TRBV6-5 and TRBJ2-2; 7 nucleotides match TRBD2. Per germline, CDR1 MNHEY and CDR2 SVGAGI. The junction had 11 bases not matched to a gene; V was cut back by 7 bases and J by 6 bases. This CDR3 comprises 15 residues.